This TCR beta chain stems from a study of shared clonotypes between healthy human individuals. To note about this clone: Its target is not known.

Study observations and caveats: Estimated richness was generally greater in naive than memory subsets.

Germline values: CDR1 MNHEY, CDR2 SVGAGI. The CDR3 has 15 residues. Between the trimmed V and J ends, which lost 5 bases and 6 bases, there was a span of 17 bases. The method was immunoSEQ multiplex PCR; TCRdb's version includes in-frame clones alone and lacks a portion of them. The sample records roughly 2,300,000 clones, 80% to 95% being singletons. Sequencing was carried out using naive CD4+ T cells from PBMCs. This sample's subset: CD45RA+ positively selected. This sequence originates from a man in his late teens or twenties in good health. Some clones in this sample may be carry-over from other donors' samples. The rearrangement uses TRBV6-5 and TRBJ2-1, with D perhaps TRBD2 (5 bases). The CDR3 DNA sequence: TGTGCCAGCAGTACGGAGGCTGGATACCGCAATGAGCAGTTCTTC. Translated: CASSTEAGYRNEQFF.